This is a list of T cell receptor beta chains from one sample in a study of beta chain features in type 1 diabetes. The protocol was immunoSEQ multiplex PCR, while the TCRdb copy is restricted to in-frame clones and leaves out a portion. Of about 930,000 clones listed, roughly 16% were seen once; the top ten hold 0.02% to 0.025%. Sequenced material: naive CD4+ T cells from blood. These receptors were obtained from a woman aged 18-29 years in good health. CDR3s include the opening cysteine and the closing phenylalanine or tryptophan. Not all rows give a size; the values are once, few, many and, for expanded clones, a class.

j_call v_call cdr3_length clone_size cdr3_aa
TRBJ2-1 TRBV18 14 NA CASSPTRSYNEQFF
TRBJ2-2 TRBV19 14 few CASSTGGFTGELFF
TRBJ2-1 TRBV5-1 15 NA CASSLQRELYNEQFF
TRBJ2-6 TRBV28 13 few CASTLSGANVLTF
TRBJ2-5 TRBV7-2 14 NA CASSLSFGGETQYF
TRBJ2-5 TRBV5-6 16 NA CASSFSWGDLRETQYF
TRBJ2-4 TRBV2 16 NA CASSEAGYLAKNIQYF
TRBJ2-1 TRBV19 16 NA CASSPLAGGQYNEQFF
TRBJ2-1 TRBV29-1 16 few CSVERLAGSSYNEQFF
TRBJ2-7 TRBV15 12 few CATSSPLSEQYF
TRBJ2-3 TRBV5-6 11 NA CASSLEDTQYF
TRBJ2-1 TRBV10-3 11 NA CAIKGANEQFF
TRBJ2-1 TRBV7-3 13 NA CASSLLGTNEQFF
TRBJ2-1 TRBV5-4 16 NA CASSLVGPHRYNEQFF
TRBJ2-1 TRBV7-3 13 few CASSLLGGNEQFF
TRBJ1-5 TRBV23-1 19 NA CASSQYSGVKEDSNQPQHF
TRBJ2-7 TRBV28 15 few CASSYIMGSPHEQYF
TRBJ1-1 TRBV6-4 14 NA CASSVWGTDTEAFF
TRBJ1-1 TRBV28 13 few CASSLGQYTEAFF
TRBJ2-1 TRBV5-6 16 NA CASRPIWGLADNEQFF
TRBJ2-5 TRBV15 13 NA CATSRGTEETQYF
TRBJ1-2 TRBV18 12 NA CASSSEGAGYTF
TRBJ1-4 TRBV14 13 NA CASSEGDNEKLFF
TRBJ2-3 TRBV9 18 NA CASSPRLADKPTTDTQYF
TRBJ2-3 TRBV2 15 few CASSPVGTSTDTQYF
TRBJ1-1 TRBV5-4 15 NA CASSLAGQGGTEAFF
TRBJ2-6 TRBV5-1 18 few CASSHQGDVSLGANVLTF
TRBJ2-7 TRBV9 16 NA CASSAGLGTRSYEQYF
TRBJ1-1 TRBV7-8 16 NA CASSFGHGVGIYEAFF
TRBJ2-7 TRBV4-2 19 NA CASSLSGTSGSSPPYEQYF
TRBJ2-2 TRBV4-2 12 NA CASSQGPGELFF
TRBJ2-1 TRBV10-3 16 NA CAISESSGGGYNEQFF
TRBJ1-2 TRBV11-2 14 few CASSRRLGNYGYTF
TRBJ2-3 TRBV9 16 NA CASSAELAGATDTQYF
TRBJ1-2 TRBV20-1 11 NA CSAGTRGGYTF
TRBJ1-2 TRBV19 13 NA CASSGGPQYGYTF